What follows are 27 T cell receptor beta chains derived from one specimen sequenced in a study of shared T cell receptors in the human thymus. Only in-frame clones appear in the TCRdb table, and some are missing; sequencing was by immunoSEQ multiplex PCR. Of hundreds of thousands of clones listed, 80% to 90% are singletons. This sample also appeared in a second study, on human thymus T cells.

Sequences were obtained from thymocytes. The receptors were gathered from a boy younger than two with a congenital heart defect.

The rearrangement joins TRBV7-8 to TRBJ2-3; 9 bases agree with TRBD2. Germline trimming cut 3 bases from V and 7 bases from J; bases unmatched to any gene: 11. The CDR3 has 16 amino acids. Germline-derived CDR1 and CDR2 are SGHVS and FQNEAQ. This CDR3 is CASSLGKRGVRNTQYF. CDR3 nucleotides: TGTGCCAGCAGCTTGGGTAAGCGGGGGGTCAGAAATACGCAGTATTTT.

V is TRBV30 and J is TRBJ2-7; 7 bases map to TRBD1. This CDR3 comprises 17 residues. Germline CDR1 and CDR2: GTSNPN and SVGIG (reference sequence). The junction had 14 bases not matched to a gene; V was cut back by 0 bases and J by 3 bases. CDR3 sequence: CAWSVSGTVGNNYEQYF. CDR3 nucleotide sequence: TGTGCCTGGAGTGTTTCTGGGACAGTGGGGAATAACTACGAGCAGTACTTC.

V usage is TRBV4-2 and J usage is TRBJ2-2, with 7 bases fitting TRBD2. The V and J ends lost 1 base and 3 bases, in that order; junction bases with no gene match: 17. Germline loops: CDR1 LGHNA, CDR2 YNFKEQ. The CDR3 sequence is 20 residues long. In DNA, the CDR3 is TGTGCCAGCAGCCAAGCCCGCAAGTGGAATGTAGCGGGCTACACCGGGGAGCTGTTTTTT. Translating it yields CASSQARKWNVAGYTGELFF.

V is TRBV6-1 and J is TRBJ1-4, with a weak D call TRBD1 (6 bases). Germline loops: CDR1 MNHNS, CDR2 SASEGT. This CDR3 is built from 15 residues. The germline V and J ends were trimmed by 5 bases and 7 bases, with 17 bases remaining between them. CDR3 in amino acids: CASSSRAGAGEKLFF. CDR3 in DNA: TGTGCCAGCAGTTCCAGGGCAGGGGCAGGTGAAAAACTGTTTTTT.

The chain couples TRBV4-1 to TRBJ2-3, with no clear D. CDR1 MGHRA and CDR2 YSYEKL come from the germline V gene. The CDR3 is made up of 14 amino acids. V was pared by 1 base and J by 1 base, with 6 bases between. The CDR3: CASSQGPGTDTQYF. CDR3 in DNA: TGCGCCAGCAGCCAAGGTCCCGGCACAGATACGCAGTATTTT.

The chain couples TRBV5-6 to TRBJ2-5; 8 positions agree with TRBD2. The CDR3 covers 15 residues. V was clipped by 0 bases and J by 4 bases; unmatched bases: 5. Per germline, CDR1 SGHDT and CDR2 YYEEEE. CDR3 loop: CASSLGGLEIETQYF. The CDR3 nucleotides read TGTGCCAGCAGCTTGGGGGGACTAGAGATAGAGACCCAGTACTTC.

The rearrangement links TRBV2 to TRBJ2-3; a possible D gene is TRBD2 (5 bases). V gave up 6 bases and J gave up 0 bases, with 13 bases separating them. The CDR3 spans 15 residues. Germline assignment: CDR1 SNHLY and CDR2 FYNNEI. The CDR3 DNA is TGTGCCAGCAGAGCGGACGGAAGCAGCACAGATACGCAGTATTTT. This encodes CASRADGSSTDTQYF.

The count of this clone is one. This chain joins TRBV5-6 and TRBJ2-4, with D possibly TRBD1 on 5 matching bases. V was cut by 3 bases and J by 1 base, with 17 bases left in between. Germline-derived CDR1 and CDR2 are SGHDT and YYEEEE. The CDR3 extends over 17 amino acids. CDR3 region: CASSWGAKSPAKNIQYF. Here the CDR3 DNA reads TGTGCCAGCAGCTGGGGCGCTAAATCCCCGGCCAAAAACATTCAGTACTTC.

The V and J genes are TRBV27 and TRBJ1-2; D gene uncertain. The germline V and J ends were trimmed by 5 bases and 3 bases, with 16 bases remaining between them. This CDR3 spans 15 amino acids. In germline, CDR1 is MNHEY, CDR2 SMNVEV (reference sequence). The CDR3 coding sequence is TGTGCCAGCAGTACGAGAGAGATAAACGACTATGGCTACACCTTC. Amino acids: CASSTREINDYGYTF.

This chain connects TRBV7-6 to TRBJ1-1; D not certain. Trimming left V 7 bases short and J 2 bases short, with 11 bases between. This CDR3 region has 13 residues. In germline, CDR1 is SGHVS, CDR2 FNYEAQ. The DNA for the CDR3 is TGTGCCAGCACCCTCAGGCCAAACACTGAAGCTTTCTTT. It is translated as CASTLRPNTEAFF.

The chain couples TRBV15 to TRBJ2-7, with 7 bases matching TRBD1. Losses at the gene ends were 4 bases for V and 2 bases for J; bases not matched to a gene: 14. Germline V gives CDR1 LNHNV, CDR2 YYDKDF (reference sequence). The CDR3 runs 17 residues. CDR3 DNA: TGTGCCACCAGCAAAGATGCCACAGGGGCTTGGACCTACGAGCAGTACTTC. Its translation is CATSKDATGAWTYEQYF. The whole variable domain, remainder taken from reference TRBV15 and TRBJ2-7, is DAMVIQNPRYQVTQFGKPVTLSCSQTLNHNVMYWYQQKSSQAPKLLFHYYDKDFNNEADTPDNFQSRRPNTSFCFLDIRSPGLGDTAMYLCATSKDATGAWTYEQYFGPGTRLTVT.

The gene calls are TRBV28 and TRBJ1-2; 11 bases line up with TRBD1. Germline lookup yields CDR1 MDHEN and CDR2 SYDVKM. This CDR3 comprises 18 residues. Trimming cost V 5 bases and J 6 bases; bases outside gene matches: 17. The CDR3 is CASSPKSGTGGCSDGYTF. The CDR3 DNA follows: TGTGCCAGCAGTCCCAAGTCCGGGACAGGGGGATGTTCAGATGGCTACACCTTC.

The chain couples TRBV5-4 to TRBJ2-1; weak D call: TRBD2 (5 bases). Germline V lookup: CDR1 SGHNT, CDR2 YYREEE (reference sequence). The CDR3 is 15 amino acids. With 4 bases removed from V and 0 bases from J, the gap between germline ends came to 11 bases. CDR3 sequence (DNA): TGTGCCAGCAGCCCCCGGGGTGGCTCCTACAATGAGCAGTTCTTC. Protein sequence: CASSPRGGSYNEQFF. Supplemented by reference TRBV5-4 and TRBJ2-1, the full variable domain reads ETGVTQSPTHLIKTRGQQVTLRCSSQSGHNTVSWYQQALGQGPQFIFQYYREEENGRGNFPPRFSGLQFPNYSSELNVNALELDDSALYLCASSPRGGSYNEQFFGPGTRLTVL.

This clone was seen more than once but under ten times. The V and J genes are TRBV5-7 and TRBJ1-2; 8 nucleotides agree with TRBD1. TRBV5-7 is treated as an ORF (open reading frame) with a function not yet certain. V lost 4 bases to trimming and J lost 1 base; unmatched junction nucleotides: 12. The CDR3 covers 17 residues. CDR3 nucleotides: TGTGCCAGCAGCCTATCAACCCAGGGGGCGCATAACTATGGCTACACCTTC. Protein product: CASSLSTQGAHNYGYTF.

The chain uses TRBV2 and TRBJ1-4, with TRBD1 matching 7 bases. From germline, CDR1 is SNHLY and CDR2 FYNNEI. The V and J ends lost 1 base and 4 bases, in that order; junction bases with no gene match: 3. The CDR3 is 15 amino acids. CDR3 region: CASSEERGLNEKLFF. The CDR3 nucleotides are TGTGCCAGCAGTGAAGAAAGGGGGCTTAATGAAAAACTGTTTTTT.

With respect to this clone: A junction end diverges from the germline sequence, so it may reflect a read error. J is TRBJ2-1 and V is TRBV29-1; 7 bases map to TRBD2. The CDR3 contains 13 residues. Germline V lookup: CDR1 SQVTM, CDR2 ANQGSEA. The DNA of the CDR3 is TGCAGCGTTATAAGCGGGGTCTACAATGAGCAGCTCTTC. Protein product: CSVISGVYNEQLF.

V and J are TRBV30 and TRBJ1-5; D perhaps matches TRBD1 (6 bases). Trimming removed 0 bases at V and 3 bases at J, with 15 bases between. Germline lookup yields CDR1 GTSNPN and CDR2 SVGIG (reference sequence). The CDR3 consists of 16 residues. The CDR3: CAWSVGRQDPNQPQHF. The CDR3 DNA is TGTGCCTGGAGTGTAGGAAGACAGGACCCCAATCAGCCCCAGCATTTT.

V gene TRBV29-1 combines with J gene TRBJ2-2; perhaps TRBD1 as D (6 bases). The CDR3 consists of 16 residues. CDR1 SQVTM and CDR2 ANQGSEA come from the germline V gene. Trimming cost V 0 bases and J 0 bases, with 11 bases left between them. The CDR3 spells CSVEEDRESNTGELFF. The CDR3 bases are TGCAGCGTTGAAGAGGACAGAGAGTCGAACACCGGGGAGCTGTTTTTT.

This chain joins TRBV4-3 and TRBJ2-2; D not certain. The CDR3 covers 17 residues. Germline V gene lookup returns CDR1 LGHNA and CDR2 YSLEER. V gave up 3 bases and J gave up 3 bases, with 17 bases separating them. The CDR3 is CASSHETRNNYTGELFF. The DNA for the CDR3 is TGCGCCAGCAGCCACGAGACGCGGAATAATTACACCGGGGAGCTGTTTTTT.

This chain connects TRBV4-3 to TRBJ1-4, with a weak D call TRBD1 (5 bases). V lost 1 base and J 7 bases, leaving 13 bases between the germline ends. The germline V gene encodes CDR1 LGHNA and CDR2 YSLEER. This CDR3 spans 15 amino acids. CDR3 region: CASSQVQGGSEKLFF. In DNA form, the CDR3 reads TGCGCCAGCAGCCAAGTCCAGGGAGGATCTGAAAAACTGTTTTTT.

This chain links TRBV5-1 with TRBJ2-2, with D possibly being TRBD1 (6 bases). V lost 0 bases and J 6 bases, leaving 15 bases between the germline ends. CDR3 length equals 16 residues. The V gene's germline CDR1 is SGHRS and CDR2 YFSETQ. This CDR3 is CASSLVQGWGPGELFF. CDR3 DNA: TGCGCCAGCAGCTTGGTGCAGGGGTGGGGGCCCGGGGAGCTGTTTTTT. The full variable domain, completed using reference TRBV5-1 and TRBJ2-2, is KAGVTQTPRYLIKTRGQQVTLSCSPISGHRSVSWYQQTPGQGLQFLFEYFSETQRNKGNFPGRFSGRQFSNSRSEMNVSTLELGDSALYLCASSLVQGWGPGELFFGEGSRLTVL.

The V call is TRBV9, the J call TRBJ1-4; 10 positions match TRBD1. Germline lookup yields CDR1 SGDLS and CDR2 YYNGEE. The CDR3 contains 15 residues. The ends lost 3 bases at V and 7 bases at J; junction bases unmatched: 6. CDR3 DNA sequence: TGTGCCAGCAGCGCCGGGACAGGGGAGAGTGAAAAACTGTTTTTT. It encodes CASSAGTGESEKLFF. The full variable domain, with the rest looked up from reference TRBV9 and TRBJ1-4, is DSGVTQTPKHLITATGQRVTLRCSPRSGDLSVYWYQQSLDQGLQFLIQYYNGEERAKGNILERFSAQQFPDLHSELNLSSLELGDSALYFCASSAGTGESEKLFFGSGTQLSVL.

This clone was seen a handful of times. V is TRBV9 and J is TRBJ2-1, with unresolved D. Germline V CDR1 and CDR2: SGDLS, YYNGEE. V lost 2 bases and J 8 bases, leaving 14 bases between the germline ends. The CDR3 contains 14 residues. CDR3 protein: CASSVNSWYDEQFF. The CDR3 coding sequence is TGTGCCAGCAGCGTGAACTCGTGGTATGATGAGCAGTTCTTC.

This chain uses TRBV19 with TRBJ2-1; TRBD2 aligns across 7 bases. In germline, CDR1 is LNHDA, CDR2 SQIVND (reference sequence). V shed 7 bases and J 5 bases; nucleotides not matched to a gene: 8. The CDR3 runs to 14 residues. The CDR3 sequence is CASIGRGNNNEQFF. CDR3 DNA sequence: TGTGCCAGTATAGGGCGGGGGAACAACAATGAGCAGTTCTTC.

This chain links TRBV30 with TRBJ2-5, with D possibly TRBD1 on 6 matching bases. This CDR3 spans 11 amino acids. The germline V gene has CDR1 GTSNPN and CDR2 SVGIG (reference sequence). V shed 7 bases and J shed 5 bases, with 11 bases lying between them. The CDR3 protein is CASCRGETQYF. In DNA, the CDR3 is TGTGCCTCCTGTAGGGGGGAGACCCAGTACTTC.

The rearrangement links TRBV14 to TRBJ1-1; D call uncertain. Germline values: CDR1 SGHDN, CDR2 FVKESK. V was pared by 5 bases and J by 1 base, with 11 bases between. This CDR3 comprises 14 residues. This chain's CDR3 is CASSTPQANTEAFF. DNA for the CDR3: TGTGCCAGCAGCACCCCTCAGGCGAACACTGAAGCTTTCTTT.

The chain joins TRBV27 to TRBJ2-5; 8 bases are shared with TRBD1. CDR1 and CDR2 (germline): MNHEY, SMNVEV (reference sequence). The CDR3 is made up of 13 amino acids. The V gene end was trimmed by 4 bases and the J gene end by 4 bases; junction bases not matched to a gene: 2. CDR3 sequence (DNA): TGTGCCAGCAGTTCACAGGGGGGAGAGACCCAGTACTTC. This codes for CASSSQGGETQYF.